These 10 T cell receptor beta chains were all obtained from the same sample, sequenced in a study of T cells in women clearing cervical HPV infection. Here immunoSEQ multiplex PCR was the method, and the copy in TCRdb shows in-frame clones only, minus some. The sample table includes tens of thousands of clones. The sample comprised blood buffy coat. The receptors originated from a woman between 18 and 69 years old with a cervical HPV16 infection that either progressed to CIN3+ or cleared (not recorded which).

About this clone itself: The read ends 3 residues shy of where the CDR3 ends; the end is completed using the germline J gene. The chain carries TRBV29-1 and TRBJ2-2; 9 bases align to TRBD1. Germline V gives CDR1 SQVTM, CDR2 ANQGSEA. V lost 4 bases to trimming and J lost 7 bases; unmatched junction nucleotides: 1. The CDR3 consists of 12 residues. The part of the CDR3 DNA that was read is TGCAGCGTTGGACAGGGGGTCGGGGAG. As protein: CSVGQGVGE. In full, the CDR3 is CSVGQGVGELFF.

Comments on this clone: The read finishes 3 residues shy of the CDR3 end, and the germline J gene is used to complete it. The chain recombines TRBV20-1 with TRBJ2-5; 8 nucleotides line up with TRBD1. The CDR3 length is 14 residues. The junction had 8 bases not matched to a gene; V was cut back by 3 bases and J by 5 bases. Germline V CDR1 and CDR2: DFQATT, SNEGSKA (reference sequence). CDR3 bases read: TGCAGTGCTAGTGGGCAGGGGGCGCGGGAGACC. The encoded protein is CSASGQGARET. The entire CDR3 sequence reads CSASGQGARETQYF.

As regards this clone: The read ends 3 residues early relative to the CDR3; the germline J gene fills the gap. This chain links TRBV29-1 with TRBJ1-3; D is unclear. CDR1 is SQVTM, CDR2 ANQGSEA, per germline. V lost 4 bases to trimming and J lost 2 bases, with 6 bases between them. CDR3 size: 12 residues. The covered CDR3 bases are TGCAGCGTTGTGGCAGCTGGAAACACC. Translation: CSVVAAGNT. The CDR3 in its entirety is CSVVAAGNTIYF.

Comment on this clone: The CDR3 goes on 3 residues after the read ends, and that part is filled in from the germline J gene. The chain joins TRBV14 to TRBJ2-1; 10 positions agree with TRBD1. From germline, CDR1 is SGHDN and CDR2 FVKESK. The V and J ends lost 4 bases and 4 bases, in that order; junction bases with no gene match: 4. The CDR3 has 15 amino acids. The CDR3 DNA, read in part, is TGTGCCAGCAGCCGACAGGGGGCCTTTTACAATGAG. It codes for CASSRQGAFYNE. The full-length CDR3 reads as CASSRQGAFYNEQFF.

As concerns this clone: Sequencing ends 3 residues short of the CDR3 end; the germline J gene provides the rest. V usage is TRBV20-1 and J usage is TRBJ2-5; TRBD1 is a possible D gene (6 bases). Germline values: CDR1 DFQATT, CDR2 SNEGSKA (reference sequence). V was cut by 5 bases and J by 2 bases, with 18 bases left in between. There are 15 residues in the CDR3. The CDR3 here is CSASTGQTVQETQYF. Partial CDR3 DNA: TGCAGTGCTTCCACCGGACAGACAGTACAAGAGACC.

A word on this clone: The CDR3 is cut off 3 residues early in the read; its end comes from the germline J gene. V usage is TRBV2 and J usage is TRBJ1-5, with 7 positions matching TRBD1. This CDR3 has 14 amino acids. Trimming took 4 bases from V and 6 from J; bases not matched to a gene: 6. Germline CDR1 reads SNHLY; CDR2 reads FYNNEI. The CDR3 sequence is CASSVRQGGQPQHF. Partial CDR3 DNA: TGTGCCAGCAGTGTCAGACAGGGAGGTCAGCCC.

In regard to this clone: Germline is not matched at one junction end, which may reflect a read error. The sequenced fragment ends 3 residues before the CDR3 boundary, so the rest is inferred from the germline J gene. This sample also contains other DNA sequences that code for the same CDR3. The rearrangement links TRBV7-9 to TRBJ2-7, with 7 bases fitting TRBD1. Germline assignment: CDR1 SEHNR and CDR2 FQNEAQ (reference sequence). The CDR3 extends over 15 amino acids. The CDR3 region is CASSLVGTASYEQYF. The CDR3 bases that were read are TGTGCTAGCAGCTTAGTAGGGACAGCTTCCTACGAG.

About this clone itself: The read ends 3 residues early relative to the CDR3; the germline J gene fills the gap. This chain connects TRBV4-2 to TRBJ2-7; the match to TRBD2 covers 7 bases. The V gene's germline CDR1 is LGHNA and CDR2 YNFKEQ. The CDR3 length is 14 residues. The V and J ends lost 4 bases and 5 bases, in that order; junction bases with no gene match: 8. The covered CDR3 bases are TGTGCCAGCAGCCGAGTACTAGCGAACCACGAG. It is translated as CASSRVLANHE. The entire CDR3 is CASSRVLANHEQYF.

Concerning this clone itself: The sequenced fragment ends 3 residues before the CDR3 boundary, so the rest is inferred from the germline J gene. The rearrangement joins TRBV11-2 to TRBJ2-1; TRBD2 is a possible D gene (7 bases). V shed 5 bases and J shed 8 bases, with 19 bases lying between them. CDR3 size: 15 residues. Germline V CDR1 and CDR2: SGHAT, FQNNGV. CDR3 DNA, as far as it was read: TGTGCCAGCAGCGCCCAACGGGGGGCGCGGGATGAG. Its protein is CASSAQRGARDE. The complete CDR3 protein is CASSAQRGARDEQFF. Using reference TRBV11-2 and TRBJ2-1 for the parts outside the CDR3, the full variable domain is EAGVAQSPRYKIIEKRQSVAFWCNPISGHATLYWYQQILGQGPKLLIQFQNNGVVDDSQLPKDRFSAERLKGVDSTLKIQPAKLEDSAVYLCASSAQRGARDEQFFGPGTRLTVL.

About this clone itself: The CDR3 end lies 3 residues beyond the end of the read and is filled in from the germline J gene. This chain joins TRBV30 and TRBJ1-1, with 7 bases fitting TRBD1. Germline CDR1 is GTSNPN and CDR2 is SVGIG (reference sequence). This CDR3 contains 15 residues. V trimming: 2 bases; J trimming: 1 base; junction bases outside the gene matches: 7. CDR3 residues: CAWSFTGTANTEAFF. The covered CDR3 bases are TGTGCCTGGAGTTTTACCGGGACAGCGAACACTGAA.